This T cell receptor beta chain derives from a study of regulatory T cells in long-lasting Graves disease. Whole-study findings and limits: Those with persistent disease had in common more public clonotypes (2,741) than new patients (about 970).

Sample time point: newly diagnosed GD, antithyroid drugs for less than 3 months. PBMCs were the source of the RNA used for TCR sequencing. This clonotype came up once. Its antigen is still unknown. Both iRepertoire HTBI primers and Arm-PCR of CDR3 regions were used to build the TCR beta libraries. Each CDR3 protein gets one entry after TCRdb re-called the multiplex PCR reads with MiXCR. The sample lists more than 300,000 distinct CDR3 sequences, roughly 10% occurring once. The ends were cut back, 4 bases at V and 5 bases at J, with 18 bases in the middle. Germline V gene lookup returns CDR1 MDHEN and CDR2 SYDVKM. This CDR3 is 15 amino acids long. The sample was also reused in another study, on T cells in Graves' hyperthyroidism and ophthalmopathy. That work adds: A patient was excluded if there was uncontrolled infection, other autoimmune disease, pregnancy or lactation. HTBI primers were employed in a first-round RT-PCR of the TCR CDR3.

The V call is TRBV28, the J call TRBJ2-7, with D possibly being TRBD1 (7 bases). This sample comprised peripheral blood mononuclear cells (PBMCs), obtained at new diagnosis, from a patient treated with antithyroid drugs. The origin of this receptor is a woman younger than 35 with Graves disease. DNA for the CDR3: TGTGCCAGCAGTTCGGCAGGGGGAGGCACAGACGAGCAGTACTTC. Protein product: CASSSAGGGTDEQYF.